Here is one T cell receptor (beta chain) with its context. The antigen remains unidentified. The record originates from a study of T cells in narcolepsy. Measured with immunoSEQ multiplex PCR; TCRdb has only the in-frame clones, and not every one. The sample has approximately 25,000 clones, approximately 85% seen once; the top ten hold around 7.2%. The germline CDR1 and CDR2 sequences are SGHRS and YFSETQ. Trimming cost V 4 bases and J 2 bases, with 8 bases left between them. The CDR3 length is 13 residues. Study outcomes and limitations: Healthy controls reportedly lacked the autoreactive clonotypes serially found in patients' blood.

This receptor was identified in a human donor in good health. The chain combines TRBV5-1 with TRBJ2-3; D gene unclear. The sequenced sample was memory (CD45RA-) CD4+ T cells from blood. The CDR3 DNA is TGCGCCAGCAGCCCCGGCGCCACAGATACGCAGTATTTT. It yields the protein CASSPGATDTQYF.